One sample yielded the 8 T cell receptor beta chains listed below, sequenced in a study of blood T cell repertoires in COVID-19 (dated by TCRdb to 2020 to 2021). Libraries were constructed by the immunoSEQ multiplex PCR assay. TCRdb limited this immuneACCESS table to in-frame rearrangements with V and J called. A share of clones is missing; checked studies link under half to unresolved V genes, and the rest is unexplained. The sample profile shows about 64,000 clones; over 75% of them were found once. In total, the top ten clones hold around 4.2% of the sample. The source material was peripheral blood. These receptors originate from a man aged 65 to 79 with acute or convalescent COVID-19.

The chain combines TRBV12-3 or TRBV12-4 with TRBJ2-7; D is unresolved. Trimming removed 6 bases from V and 2 bases from J, with 8 bases in between. The length of the CDR3 is 12 residues. In DNA form, the CDR3 reads TGTGCCAGCAGAGAATCTACCTACGAGCAGTACTTC. Translation gives CASRESTYEQYF.

The rearrangement uses TRBV6-6 and TRBJ2-6; 7 bases align to TRBD1. Germline V gives CDR1 MNHNY, CDR2 SVGAGI (reference sequence). The CDR3 is 18 amino acids. V was pared by 5 bases and J by 0 bases, with 10 bases of the junction left unmatched. The CDR3 reads CASSHPDRTPSGANVLTF. For the CDR3, the DNA is TGTGCCAGCAGTCACCCGGACAGGACCCCCTCTGGGGCCAACGTCCTGACTTTC.

The chain employs TRBV19 and TRBJ1-2; possibly TRBD1 for D (5 bases). Between the trimmed V and J ends, which lost 1 base and 2 bases, there was a span of 11 bases. The CDR3 loop spans 15 amino acids. Germline CDR1 and CDR2: LNHDA and SQIVND (reference sequence). CDR3 protein: CASSIAPGGNYGYTF. DNA of the CDR3: TGTGCCAGTAGTATAGCCCCCGGGGGAAACTATGGCTACACCTTC.

V gene TRBV7-9 combines with J gene TRBJ2-7; TRBD2 agrees at 9 bases. Germline V CDR1 and CDR2: SEHNR, FQNEAQ (reference sequence). The CDR3 runs to 16 residues. V lost 5 bases to trimming and J lost 3 bases; unmatched junction nucleotides: 11. The CDR3 nucleotides are TGTGCCAGCAGCCCCGGGGGAGCGGGGGGCTACTACGAGCAGTACTTC. This sequence encodes CASSPGGAGGYYEQYF.

The chain couples TRBV5-1 to TRBJ2-1, with 7 bases matching TRBD1. This CDR3 contains 12 residues. Germline V gene lookup returns CDR1 SGHRS and CDR2 YFSETQ. The trim removed 4 bases at V and 15 bases at J, leaving 10 bases unmatched. CDR3 nucleotides: TGCGCCAGCAGCCCTGGACAGGCGAAACGGTTCTTC. Encoded protein: CASSPGQAKRFF.

J is TRBJ2-3 and V is TRBV9; 9 nucleotides agree with TRBD2. Germline V gene data show CDR1 as SGDLS and CDR2 as YYNGEE. This CDR3 comprises 16 residues. The junction had 12 bases not matched to a gene; V was cut back by 4 bases and J by 6 bases. The CDR3 sequence is CASSPRGLAGLDTQYF. CDR3 coding DNA: TGTGCCAGCAGCCCCAGAGGCCTAGCGGGGCTCGATACGCAGTATTTT. The whole variable domain, filled in from reference TRBV9 and TRBJ2-3, reads DSGVTQTPKHLITATGQRVTLRCSPRSGDLSVYWYQQSLDQGLQFLIQYYNGEERAKGNILERFSAQQFPDLHSELNLSSLELGDSALYFCASSPRGLAGLDTQYFGPGTRLTVL.

This sequence joins TRBV28 and TRBJ1-6; TRBD1 matches 8 bases. J was trimmed by 7 bases and V by 6 bases; bases with no gene match: 5. This CDR3 has 14 residues. Germline V gives CDR1 MDHEN, CDR2 SYDVKM. The CDR3 DNA reads TGTGCCAGCAGCTTCAGGGGGCGAAATTCACCCCTCCACTTT. Translating it yields CASSFRGRNSPLHF. Full variable domain (missing parts from reference TRBV28 and TRBJ1-6): DVKVTQSSRYLVKRTGEKVFLECVQDMDHENMFWYRQDPGLGLRLIYFSYDVKMKEKGDIPEGYSVSREKKERFSLILESASTNQTSMYLCASSFRGRNSPLHFGNGTRLTVT.

This chain uses TRBV3-1 (or the pseudogene TRBV3-2) with TRBJ2-2; 8 nucleotides align to TRBD2. Germline loops: CDR1 LGHDT, CDR2 YNNKEL (reference sequence). The CDR3 consists of 15 residues. Germline trimming cut 6 bases from V and 2 bases from J; bases unmatched to any gene: 5. The CDR3 DNA follows: TGTGCCAGCAGTCGGGGGGGTTTTAACACCGGGGAGCTGTTTTTT. It specifies CASSRGGFNTGELFF.